This is a list of T cell receptor beta chains from one sample in a study of Graves' ophthalmopathy and Graves' hyperthyroidism. TCRdb reprocessed the multiplex PCR reads with MiXCR, giving one entry per CDR3 protein. The sample lists roughly 500,000 distinct CDR3 sequences; approximately 15% were seen once. The specimen sequenced was blood. The receptor source for this set is a woman aged 30 to 39 with Graves' ophthalmopathy. Both conserved end residues are part of each CDR3. D genes are given only for firm matches. The size field is filled for only some rows; it gives once, few, many or a size class.

d_call	v_call	clone_size	j_call	cdr3_aa	cdr3_nt
TRBD1	TRBV6-5	many	TRBJ1-2	CARGDRGRDGYTF	TGTGCCAGAGGGGACAGGGGCAGGGATGGCTACACCTTC
TRBD2	TRBV12-3/TRBV12-4	many	TRBJ2-5	CASLFGGQETQYF	TGTGCCAGCCTTTTCGGGGGGCAAGAGACCCAGTACTTC
.	TRBV7-2	many	TRBJ1-6	CASSLQKDVSPLHF	TGTGCCAGCAGCTTACAGAAGGATGTTTCACCCCTCCACTTT
.	TRBV28	many	TRBJ1-5	CASSLGGRNQPQHF	TGTGCCAGCAGTTTAGGTGGGCGCAATCAGCCCCAGCATTTT
.	TRBV10-1	many	TRBJ2-5	CASSDRKTTQETQYF	TGCGCCAGCAGTGACAGGAAGACGACCCAAGAGACCCAGTACTTC
.	TRBV18	few	TRBJ1-1	CASSPGGRRNTEAFF	TGTGCCAGCTCACCGGGCGGACGGAGGAACACTGAAGCTTTCTTT
.	TRBV29-1	many	TRBJ2-2	CSVGGTDYTGELFF	TGCAGCGTAGGGGGGACAGATTACACCGGGGAGCTGTTTTTT
.	TRBV27	many	TRBJ1-1	CASSFSGGDTEAFF	TGTGCCAGCAGTTTCAGCGGTGGGGACACTGAAGCTTTCTTT
.	TRBV12-3/TRBV12-4	many	TRBJ2-7	CASSLSQVHYEQYF	TGTGCCAGCAGTTTAAGTCAGGTCCACTACGAGCAGTACTTC
.	TRBV10-1	.	TRBJ2-7	CASSAGLSEQYF	TGCGCCAGCAGTGCCGGGCTCTCCGAGCAGTACTTC
.	TRBV4-1	few	TRBJ2-5	CASSPLPPGSQETQYF	TGCGCCAGCAGCCCCCTCCCCCCCGGCAGTCAAGAGACCCAGTACTTC
.	TRBV7-3	many	TRBJ2-5	CASSQRGTRQETQYF	TGTGCCAGCAGCCAAAGGGGGACGCGACAAGAGACCCAGTACTTC
TRBD1	TRBV7-9	many	TRBJ2-2	CASSRDRVVTGELFF	TGTGCCAGCAGCAGGGACAGAGTGGTCACCGGGGAGCTGTTTTTT
.	TRBV4-2	many	TRBJ1-2	CASSQDLGRGYTF	TGTGCCAGCAGCCAAGATCTGGGACGTGGCTACACCTTC
.	TRBV2	many	TRBJ1-1	CASSRRRGNTEAFF	TGTGCCAGCAGTCGGCGCAGGGGGAACACTGAAGCTTTCTTT
TRBD1	TRBV5-1	once	TRBJ2-5	CASILEVRGRETQYF	TGCGCCAGCATCTTGGAGGTCAGGGGGCGGGAGACCCAGTACTTC
.	TRBV5-6	many	TRBJ1-1	CASSLKLTKGTEAFF	TGTGCCAGCAGCTTGAAATTAACCAAGGGCACTGAAGCTTTCTTT
.	TRBV12-3/TRBV12-4	many	TRBJ1-3	CASTSGGRSSGNTIYF	TGTGCCAGCACCTCAGGCGGACGGAGCTCTGGAAACACCATATATTTT
.	TRBV14	many	TRBJ1-2	CASSPPGGRIAENYGYTF	TGTGCCAGCAGCCCCCCAGGAGGCAGAATTGCGGAAAACTATGGCTACACCTTC
.	TRBV28	many	TRBJ1-3	CATSITGHGNTIYF	TGTGCCACCTCCATTACGGGGCATGGAAACACCATATATTTT
.	TRBV4-2	few	TRBJ2-7	CASSQEVETNYEQYF	TGTGCCAGCAGCCAAGAAGTAGAGACTAACTACGAGCAGTACTTC
.	TRBV20-1	many	TRBJ1-2	CSAKGQQYGYTF	TGCAGTGCTAAAGGACAGCAATATGGCTACACCTTC
.	TRBV7-3	many	TRBJ1-1	CASSQTGGSVVNTEAFF	TGTGCCAGCAGCCAGACAGGCGGTTCGGTCGTGAACACTGAAGCTTTCTTT
.	TRBV3-1	.	TRBJ2-7	CASSLYLRQSATYEQYF	TGTGCCAGCAGCCTATACCTAAGACAGTCCGCGACCTACGAGCAGTACTTC
TRBD1	TRBV24-1	many	TRBJ1-5	CATSDNGQGYQPQHF	TGTGCCACCAGTGATAACGGACAGGGGTATCAGCCCCAGCATTTT
.	TRBV6-5	many	TRBJ1-1	CASSYRGAMNTEAFF	TGTGCCAGCAGTTACCGGGGAGCTATGAACACTGAAGCTTTCTTT
.	TRBV28	many	TRBJ2-5	CATHWTDLPETQYF	TGTGCCACCCACTGGACCGACCTTCCGGAGACCCAGTACTTC
TRBD1	TRBV11-2	many	TRBJ2-7	CASSHDRGPYEQYF	TGTGCCAGCAGCCATGACAGGGGGCCCTACGAGCAGTACTTC
.	TRBV7-9	.	TRBJ2-7	CASSLGIVSYKQYF	TGTGCCAGCAGCTTAGGAATAGTATCCTACAAGCAGTACTTC
.	TRBV7-2	many	TRBJ2-7	CASSPSPGVTYEQYF	TGTGCCAGCAGCCCCTCCCCCGGGGTGACCTACGAGCAGTACTTC
TRBD2	TRBV6-5	many	TRBJ2-5	CASSYSASGRPETQYF	TGTGCCAGCAGTTACTCGGCTAGCGGGAGACCCGAGACCCAGTACTTC
TRBD1	TRBV7-2	.	TRBJ1-5	CASSSSGGNNQPQHF	TGTGCCAGCAGCTCTTCAGGGGGAAACAATCAGCCCCAGCATTTT
.	TRBV14	many	TRBJ2-7	CASSQEAGYEQYF	TGTGCCAGCAGCCAAGAGGCTGGCTACGAGCAGTACTTC
.	TRBV18	many	TRBJ2-5	CASSPFEGRKTQYF	TGTGCCAGCTCACCATTCGAGGGCCGGAAGACCCAGTACTTC
TRBD1	TRBV27	many	TRBJ2-6	CASSGTGPSGANVLTF	TGTGCCAGCAGTGGGACAGGGCCGTCTGGGGCCAACGTCCTGACTTTC
TRBD1	TRBV25-1	many	TRBJ2-7	CASSERVKGQGISYEQYF	TGTGCCAGCAGTGAAAGAGTAAAGGGACAGGGAATCTCCTACGAGCAGTACTTC
TRBD1	TRBV6-1	many	TRBJ1-1	CASGQGPYTEAFF	TGTGCCAGTGGACAGGGCCCGTACACTGAAGCTTTCTTT
TRBD1	TRBV6-5	many	TRBJ1-5	CASSYKGAPYSNQPQHF	TGTGCCAGCAGTTACAAGGGGGCCCCTTATAGCAATCAGCCCCAGCATTTT
TRBD2	TRBV28	.	TRBJ2-2	CASSLWRERTGELFF	TGTGCCAGCAGTTTATGGCGGGAGAGGACCGGGGAGCTGTTTTTT
TRBD2	TRBV7-3	few	TRBJ2-4	CASSLLAGAKNIQYF	TGTGCCAGCAGCTTACTAGCGGGAGCCAAAAACATTCAGTACTTC
.	TRBV28	many	TRBJ1-2	CASSLSGLGDYGYTF	TGTGCCAGCAGTTTATCAGGGCTCGGTGACTATGGCTACACCTTC
.	TRBV7-9	many	TRBJ1-1	CASSFRVGGTEAFF	TGTGCCAGCAGCTTCAGGGTTGGCGGCACTGAAGCTTTCTTT
.	TRBV15	.	TRBJ2-7	CATSRDTGSYEQYF	TGTGCCACCAGCAGAGATACCGGGAGCTACGAGCAGTACTTC
.	TRBV6-5	many	TRBJ1-1	CASSYWHGNTEAFF	TGTGCCAGCAGTTATTGGCACGGCAACACTGAAGCTTTCTTT
.	TRBV19	many	TRBJ1-1	CASKIRPFSGNTEAFF	TGTGCCAGTAAAATTCGGCCCTTCTCCGGGAACACTGAAGCTTTCTTT
TRBD1	TRBV5-1	many	TRBJ2-7	CASRSSGTGVSYEQYF	TGCGCCAGCAGAAGTTCCGGGACAGGAGTCTCCTACGAGCAGTACTTC
TRBD1	TRBV7-3	many	TRBJ2-5	CASSLTHGTGGETQYF	TGTGCCAGCAGCTTAACGCATGGGACAGGGGGAGAGACCCAGTACTTC
.	TRBV5-1	many	TRBJ2-4	CASSGTGAENIQYF	TGCGCCAGCAGCGGGACGGGGGCTGAAAACATTCAGTACTTC
TRBD2	TRBV12-5	many	TRBJ2-5	CAAGVRGEETQYF	TGTGCCGCGGGGGTCCGTGGGGAGGAGACCCAGTACTTC
.	TRBV2	.	TRBJ1-2	CASTGHGYGYTF	TGTGCCAGCACTGGACATGGCTATGGCTACACCTTC
TRBD1	TRBV27	many	TRBJ2-7	CASSLFVGRNSEGRGPEQYF	TGTGCCAGCAGTTTATTTGTCGGGCGTAACTCTGAGGGCAGGGGGCCCGAGCAGTACTTC